This T cell receptor (beta chain) was profiled in a study of regulatory T cells in long-lasting Graves disease (dated by TCRdb to about 2021). Broadly, across the study: In the newly diagnosed Graves' disease group, patients had been taking antithyroid drugs for less than 3 months. A total of approximately 35 samples were covered by TCR sequencing, comprising around 13 persistent and 20 or so newly diagnosed Graves' disease patients. The study took place in China and was registered as a clinical trial. Patients with persistent Graves' disease were compared with patients with newly diagnosed Graves' disease using TCR sequencing and RNA sequencing of peripheral blood.

This clonotype was recorded a few times. This receptor's antigen is unknown. Qualities for individual bases were not recorded, and no much larger clone is one base off. V drops 3 bases and J drops 6 bases, leaving 10 bases in between. The germline V gene (reference sequence) yields SEHNR for CDR1 and FQNEAQ for CDR2. Including the terminal cysteine and phenylalanine, the CDR3 comprises 13 residues. Kept here is only the CDR3 DNA, which spans 39 bases and is read in frame from base 1. Libraries were made using multiplex PCR. Sequencing was carried out with an Illumina HiSeq 4000. CDR3 regions were amplified by Arm-PCR with iRepertoire HTBI primers to construct TCR beta libraries. Gel purification was performed on PCR products prior to sequencing. The paper's data handling went like this. A total of 62 TRBV and more than twelve TRBJ segments were identified across samples and were used for gene usage analysis of CDR3 amino acid clonotypes. COPE and FqMerger were used to merge filtered high-quality paired reads into contigs. BLAST was used to align contigs to IMGT TRBV, TRBD and TRBJ reference genes, with CDR3 defined following IMGT. Any clonotype with a frequency above 0.1% was counted as a highly expanded clone. Shannon entropy was used to measure repertoire diversity, and the Gini coefficient was used to measure V-J evenness. Clonotypes shared by more than one individual were considered public. Clones were called with MiXCR by TCRdb after fastp trimmed the public reads at Q25, and only in-frame beta chains were retained. Rows are combined by CDR3 protein, so each entry shows the most common genes and DNA. The V and J calls and clone size are TCRdb's, not the authors'. The sample data list approximately 560,000 distinct CDR3 sequences, and 16% of these were observed just once. The ten largest clones add up to around 12% of the sample.

The paper as a whole reports these results and caveats: Lower TCR Shannon entropy and fewer highly expanded clones were observed in persistent Graves' disease patients than in newly diagnosed patients, which suggested clonal expansion. Preferential use of TRBV28, TRBJ1-2 and TRBJ2-5 was observed in persistent disease, whereas TRBV20-1 and TRBJ2-1 were favored in newly diagnosed disease. Sequencing and analysis were limited to the TCR beta chain. More public clonotypes were shared among persistent patients (2,741) than among newly diagnosed patients (966). The authors acknowledged the small sample size as a limitation that may reduce accuracy. Peripheral blood alone was examined, since thyroid tissue, which constituted the primary lesion, could not be accessed.

This specimen's time point label, interpreted: newly diagnosed GD, antithyroid drugs for less than 3 months. For both TCR sequencing and RNA sequencing, RNA was extracted from PBMCs using TRIzol. The diagnosis of Graves' disease followed American Thyroid Association guidelines. Patients were recruited from an endocrinology department in Xi'an, China. Each patient gave around 9.2 milliliters of peripheral blood, collected in an EDTA anticoagulant tube. Ficoll Paque Plus density gradient separation was used to isolate PBMCs, and no further T cell sorting was performed. An Agilent 2100 Bioanalyzer and agarose gel were used to check RNA quality, while a NanoDrop 2000 measured RNA concentration. These data are also associated with another study on T cells in Graves' hyperthyroidism and ophthalmopathy. The second paper states: Graves' hyperthyroidism was defined as stable when no progression to ophthalmopathy occurred over 18 months of follow-up. Hyperthyroidism patients were newly diagnosed, with disease duration under 2 months, and aged 18 to 65 years. The study excluded patients with uncontrolled infections, other autoimmune diseases, pregnancy or lactation. Diagnoses were established on the basis of clinical symptoms, serum thyroxine and TRAb, thyroid ultrasound, and orbital computed tomography. For the first round of RT-PCR on the TCR CDR3, the HTBI primer set was used together with the Qiagen OneStep RT-PCR kit. Blood samples also contained most of the expanded thyroid clonotypes (frequency above 0.001), which suggests that blood repertoires may reflect thyroid immune responses. In cross-validation, a model built on a 13 V-J signature told ophthalmopathy apart from stable hyperthyroidism with under 90% sensitivity and roughly 81% specificity, and in testing the same model reached 80%/75%. In validation, progression to ophthalmopathy was predicted by the model with more than 65% sensitivity and 72.22% specificity, a median of roughly 6 months before onset. TCR V-J signatures able to tell the groups apart were searched for in a discovery cohort of 100 or so patients, of whom more than 40 had Graves' ophthalmopathy and 57 had stable Graves' hyperthyroidism. An independent validation cohort of about 20 hyperthyroidism patients and 17 patients who later progressed to ophthalmopathy tested prospective prediction of ophthalmopathy. The roughly 99 discovery patients were divided at random into training and test sets in a 7:3 ratio. In addition, the study compared T-cell repertoires in thyroid tissue and in blood from about six Graves' hyperthyroidism patients. Once sampling was done, hyperthyroidism patients were given methimazole at a starting dose of 30 mg daily, whereas ophthalmopathy patients were given high-dose intravenous methylprednisolone. Libraries were constructed in a second round of multiplex PCR, after which size selection and purification were performed. Paired-end sequencing of the libraries was performed with 100 bp reads on an Illumina HiSeq2000. SOAPnuke was used to process the raw data, with reads discarded if the reads contained adapters or uncalled bases, had a mean Phred below 15, or lacked an exact constant-primer or identifier match. COPE v1.2.5 was used to merge the high-quality paired reads, and each unique nucleotide sequence was defined as a clonotype. Clonotypes were aligned to IMGT TRBV, TRBD and TRBJ reference segments using MiTCR v1.1. The analysis was restricted to V-J combinations with a frequency above 0.0001, which together covered 98% to 99.2% of the repertoires. The TCS score was defined as F50 (clonal expansion) divided by E x V (chaos), with BLOSUM62-based TCRdist calculated between CDR3 peptides within each V-J. Welch's t-statistics and random forest reduced roughly 500 V-J features to roughly 13, which were used in a naive Bayes classifier (R e1071). No statistical method was used to fix the sample size in advance, and group allocation was not hidden from the investigators. The paper reports TCR Vbeta CDR3 sequencing of over 130 peripheral blood samples: approximately 43 ophthalmopathy, fewer than 80 hyperthyroidism and around 17 progressor patients.

This material consisted of peripheral blood mononuclear cells (PBMCs), taken at new diagnosis, from a patient treated with antithyroid drugs. This receptor was identified in a man between 18 and 35 years old with Graves disease. Donor details come from another sample of the same person, matched by shared clones. The receptor chain draws on TRBV7-9 and TRBJ2-3; no confident D gene assignment can be made. The sequence in DNA is TGTGCCAGCAGCTTTACGCCACGGGATACGCAGTATTTT. Its translation reads: CASSFTPRDTQYF.